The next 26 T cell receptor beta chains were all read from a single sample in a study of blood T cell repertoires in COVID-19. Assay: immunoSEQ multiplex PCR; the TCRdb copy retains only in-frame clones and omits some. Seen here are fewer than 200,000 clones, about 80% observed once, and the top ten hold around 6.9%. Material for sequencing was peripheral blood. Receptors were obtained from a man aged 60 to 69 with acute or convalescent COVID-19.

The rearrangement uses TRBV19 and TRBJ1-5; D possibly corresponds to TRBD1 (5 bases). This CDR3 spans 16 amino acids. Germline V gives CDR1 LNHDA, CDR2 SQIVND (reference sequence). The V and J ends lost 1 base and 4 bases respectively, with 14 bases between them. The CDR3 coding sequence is TGTGCCAGTAGTATAGGCTGGGGGGATAGGAATCAGCCCCAGCATTTT. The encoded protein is CASSIGWGDRNQPQHF.

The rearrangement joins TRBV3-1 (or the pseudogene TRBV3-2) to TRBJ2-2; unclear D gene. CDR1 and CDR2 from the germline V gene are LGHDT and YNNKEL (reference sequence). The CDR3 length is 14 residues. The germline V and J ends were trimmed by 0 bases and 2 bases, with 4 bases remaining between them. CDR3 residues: CASSQDGNTGELFF. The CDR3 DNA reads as TGTGCCAGCAGCCAAGACGGTAACACCGGGGAGCTGTTTTTT.

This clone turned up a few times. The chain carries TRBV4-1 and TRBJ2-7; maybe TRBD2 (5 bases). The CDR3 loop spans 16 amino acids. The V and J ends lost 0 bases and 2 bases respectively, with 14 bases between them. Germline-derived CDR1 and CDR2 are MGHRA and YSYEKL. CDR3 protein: CASSQDFGEGAYEQYF. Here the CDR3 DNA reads TGCGCCAGCAGCCAAGATTTTGGCGAGGGTGCCTACGAGCAGTACTTC.

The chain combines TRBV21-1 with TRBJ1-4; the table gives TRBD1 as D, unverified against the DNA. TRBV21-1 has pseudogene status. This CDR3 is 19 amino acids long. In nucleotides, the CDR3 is TGTGCCAGCAGCAAAGGAAGCACAGGGGATAGTTGGAAAGGTGAAAAACTGTTTTTT. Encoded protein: CASSKGSTGDSWKGEKLFF.

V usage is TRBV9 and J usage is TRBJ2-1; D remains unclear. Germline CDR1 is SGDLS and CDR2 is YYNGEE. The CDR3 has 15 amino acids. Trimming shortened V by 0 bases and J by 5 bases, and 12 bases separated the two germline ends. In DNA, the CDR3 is TGTGCCAGCAGCGTAGAGCCCGTCCGGGACAATGAGCAGTTCTTC. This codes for CASSVEPVRDNEQFF.

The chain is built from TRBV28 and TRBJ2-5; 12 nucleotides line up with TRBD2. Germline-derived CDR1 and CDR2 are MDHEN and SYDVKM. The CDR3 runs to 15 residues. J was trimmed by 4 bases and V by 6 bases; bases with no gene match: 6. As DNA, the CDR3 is TGTGCCAGCAGCAGACTAGCGGGAGTAACAGAGACCCAGTACTTC. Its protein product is CASSRLAGVTETQYF.

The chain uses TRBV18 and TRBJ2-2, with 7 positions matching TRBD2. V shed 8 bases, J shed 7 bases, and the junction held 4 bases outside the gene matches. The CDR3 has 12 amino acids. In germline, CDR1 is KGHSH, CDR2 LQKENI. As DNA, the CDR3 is TGTGCCAGCCGAGTAGCGGGCGGGGAGCTGTTTTTT. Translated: CASRVAGGELFF.

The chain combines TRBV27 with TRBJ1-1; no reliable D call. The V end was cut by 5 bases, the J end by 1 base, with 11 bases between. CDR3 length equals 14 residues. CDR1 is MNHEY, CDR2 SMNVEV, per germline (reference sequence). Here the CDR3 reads CASSIEGRNTEAFF. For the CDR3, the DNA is TGTGCCAGCAGTATAGAGGGCCGGAACACTGAAGCTTTCTTT.

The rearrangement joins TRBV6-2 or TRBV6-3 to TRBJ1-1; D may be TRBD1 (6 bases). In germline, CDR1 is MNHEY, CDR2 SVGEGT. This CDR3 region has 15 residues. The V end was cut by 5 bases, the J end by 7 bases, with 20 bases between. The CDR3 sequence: CASSKTPGTRNEAFF. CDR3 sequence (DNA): TGTGCCAGCAGTAAGACTCCCGGGACAAGAAATGAAGCTTTCTTT.

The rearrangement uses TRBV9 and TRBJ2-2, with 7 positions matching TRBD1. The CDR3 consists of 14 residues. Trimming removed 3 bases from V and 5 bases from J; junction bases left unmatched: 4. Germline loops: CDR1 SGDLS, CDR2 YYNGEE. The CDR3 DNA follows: TGTGCCAGCAGCGGAGGGGGCGCAACCGGGGAGCTGTTTTTT. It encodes CASSGGGATGELFF.

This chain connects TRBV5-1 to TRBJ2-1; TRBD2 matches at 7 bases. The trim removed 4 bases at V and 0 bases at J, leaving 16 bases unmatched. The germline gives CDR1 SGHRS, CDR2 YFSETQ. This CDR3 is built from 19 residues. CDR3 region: CASSPPGGSGGSSYNEQFF. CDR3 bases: TGCGCCAGCAGCCCCCCCGGGGGGAGCGGAGGAAGCTCCTACAATGAGCAGTTCTTC.

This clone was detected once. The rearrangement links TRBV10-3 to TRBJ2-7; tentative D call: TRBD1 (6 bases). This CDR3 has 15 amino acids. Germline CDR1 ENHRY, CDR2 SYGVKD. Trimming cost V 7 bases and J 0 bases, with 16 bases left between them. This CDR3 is CAIKPQGTLSYEQYF. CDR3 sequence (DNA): TGTGCCATCAAACCCCAGGGGACCCTCTCCTACGAGCAGTACTTC.

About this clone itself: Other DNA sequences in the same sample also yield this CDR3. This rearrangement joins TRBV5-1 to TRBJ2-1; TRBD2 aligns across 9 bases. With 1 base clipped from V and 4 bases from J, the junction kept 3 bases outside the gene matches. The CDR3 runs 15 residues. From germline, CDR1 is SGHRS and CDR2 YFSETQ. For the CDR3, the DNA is TGCGCCAGCAGCTTGTCGACTAGCGGTTACAATGAGCAGTTCTTC. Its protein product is CASSLSTSGYNEQFF.

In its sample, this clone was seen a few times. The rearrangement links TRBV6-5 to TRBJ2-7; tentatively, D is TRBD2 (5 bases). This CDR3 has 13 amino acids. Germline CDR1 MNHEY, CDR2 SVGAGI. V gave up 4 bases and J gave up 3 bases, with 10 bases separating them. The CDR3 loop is CASSLRAGYEQYF. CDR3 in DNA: TGTGCCAGCAGTTTACGGGCGGGCTACGAGCAGTACTTC.

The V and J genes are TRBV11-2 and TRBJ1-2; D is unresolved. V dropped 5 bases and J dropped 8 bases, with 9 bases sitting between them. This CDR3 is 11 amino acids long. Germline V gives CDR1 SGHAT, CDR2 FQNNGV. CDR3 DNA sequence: TGTGCCAGCAGCCAAGATCGGGGCTACACCTTC. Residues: CASSQDRGYTF.

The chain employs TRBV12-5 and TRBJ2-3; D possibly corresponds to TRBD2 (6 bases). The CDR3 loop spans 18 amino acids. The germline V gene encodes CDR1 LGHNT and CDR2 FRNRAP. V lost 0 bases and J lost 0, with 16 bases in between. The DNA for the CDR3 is TGTGCTAGTGGTTTGGTACCCGACGGGAGACCTAGCACAGATACGCAGTATTTT. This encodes CASGLVPDGRPSTDTQYF.

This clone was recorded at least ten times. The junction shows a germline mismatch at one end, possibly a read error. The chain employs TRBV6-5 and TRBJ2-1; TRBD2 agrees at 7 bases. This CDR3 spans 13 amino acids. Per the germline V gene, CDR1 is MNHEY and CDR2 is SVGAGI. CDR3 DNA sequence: TGCAAAGGGCGGGAGATAGTTTACAATGAGCAGTTCTTC. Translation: CKGREIVYNEQFF.

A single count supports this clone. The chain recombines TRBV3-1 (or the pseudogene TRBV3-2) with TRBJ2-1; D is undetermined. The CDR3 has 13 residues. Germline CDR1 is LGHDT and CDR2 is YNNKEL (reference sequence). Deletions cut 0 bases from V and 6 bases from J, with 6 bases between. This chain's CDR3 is CASSQELVNEQFF. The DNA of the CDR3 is TGTGCCAGCAGCCAAGAACTTGTCAATGAGCAGTTCTTC.

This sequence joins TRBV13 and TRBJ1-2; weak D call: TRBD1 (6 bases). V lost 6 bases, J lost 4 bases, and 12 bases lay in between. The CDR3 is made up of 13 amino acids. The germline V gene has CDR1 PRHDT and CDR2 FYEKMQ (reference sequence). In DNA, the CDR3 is TGTGCCAGCAGTCAGGGGCAGAGCTATGGCTACACCTTC. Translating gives CASSQGQSYGYTF. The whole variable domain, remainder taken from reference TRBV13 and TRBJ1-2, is AAGVIQSPRHLIKEKRETATLKCYPIPRHDTVYWYQQGPGQDPQFLISFYEKMQSDKGSIPDRFSAQQFSDYHSELNMSSLELGDSALYFCASSQGQSYGYTFGSGTRLTVV.

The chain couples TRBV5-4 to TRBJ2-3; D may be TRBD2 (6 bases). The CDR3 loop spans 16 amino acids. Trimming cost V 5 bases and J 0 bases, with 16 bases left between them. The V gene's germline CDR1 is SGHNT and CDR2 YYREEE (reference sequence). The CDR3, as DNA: TGTGCCAGCAGTCCCCCTGGGGCGGGAAGCACAGATACGCAGTATTTT. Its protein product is CASSPPGAGSTDTQYF.

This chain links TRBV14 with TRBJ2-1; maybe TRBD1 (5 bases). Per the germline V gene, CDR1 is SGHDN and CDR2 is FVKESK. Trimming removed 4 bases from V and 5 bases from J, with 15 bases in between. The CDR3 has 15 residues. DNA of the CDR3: TGTGCCAGCAGCCCGGCAGGGCTTCTCAACAATGAGCAGTTCTTC. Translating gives CASSPAGLLNNEQFF.

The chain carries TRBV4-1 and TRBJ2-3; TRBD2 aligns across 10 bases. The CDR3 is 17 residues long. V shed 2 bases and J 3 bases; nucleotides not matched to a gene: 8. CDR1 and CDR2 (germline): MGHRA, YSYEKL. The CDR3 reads CASSQRSAGGMTDTQYF. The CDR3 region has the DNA TGCGCCAGCAGCCAACGATCAGCGGGGGGGATGACAGATACGCAGTATTTT.

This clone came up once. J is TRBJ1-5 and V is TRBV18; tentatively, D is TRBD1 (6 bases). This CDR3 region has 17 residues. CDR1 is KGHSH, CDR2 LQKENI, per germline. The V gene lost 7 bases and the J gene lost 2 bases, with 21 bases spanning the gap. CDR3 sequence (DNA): TGTGCCAGCTATCGGACAGCGGCTGAGGTTGGCAATCAGCCCCAGCATTTT. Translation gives CASYRTAAEVGNQPQHF.

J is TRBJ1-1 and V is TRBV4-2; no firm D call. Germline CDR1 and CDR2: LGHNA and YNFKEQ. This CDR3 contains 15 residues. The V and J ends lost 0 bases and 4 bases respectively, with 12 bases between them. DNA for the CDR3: TGTGCCAGCAGCCAAGAGATTCTGCGTGGCACTGAAGCTTTCTTT. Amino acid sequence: CASSQEILRGTEAFF.

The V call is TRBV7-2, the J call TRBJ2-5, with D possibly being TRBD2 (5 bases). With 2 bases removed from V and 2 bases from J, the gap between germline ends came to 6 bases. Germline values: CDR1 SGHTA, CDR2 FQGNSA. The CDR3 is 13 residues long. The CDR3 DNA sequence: TGTGCCAGCAGCTTAAGGAGGCAAGAGACCCAGTACTTC. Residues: CASSLRRQETQYF. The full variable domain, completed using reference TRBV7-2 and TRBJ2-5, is GAGVSQSPSNKVTEKGKDVELRCDPISGHTALYWYRQSLGQGLEFLIYFQGNSAPDKSGLPSDRFSAERTGGSVSTLTIQRTQQEDSAVYLCASSLRRQETQYFGPGTRLLVL.

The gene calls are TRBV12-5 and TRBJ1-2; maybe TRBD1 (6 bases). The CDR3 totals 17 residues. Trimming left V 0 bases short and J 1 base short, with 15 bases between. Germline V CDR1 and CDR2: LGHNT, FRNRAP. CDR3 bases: TGTGCTAGTGGTTTGGTAGTATCGGGGACACATAACTATGGCTACACCTTC. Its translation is CASGLVVSGTHNYGYTF.